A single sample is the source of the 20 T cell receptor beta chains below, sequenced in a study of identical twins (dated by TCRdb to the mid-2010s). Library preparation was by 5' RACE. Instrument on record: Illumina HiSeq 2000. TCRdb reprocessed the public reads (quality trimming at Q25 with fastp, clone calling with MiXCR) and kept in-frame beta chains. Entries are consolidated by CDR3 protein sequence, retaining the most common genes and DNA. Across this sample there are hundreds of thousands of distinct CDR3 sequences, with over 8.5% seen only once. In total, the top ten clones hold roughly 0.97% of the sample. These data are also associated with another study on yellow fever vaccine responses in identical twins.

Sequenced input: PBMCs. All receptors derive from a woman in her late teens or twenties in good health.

CDR3 DNA: TGTGCCAGCAGCCAAGATTGGACAGGGGGCAGGTTTTTT. This sequence encodes CASSQDWTGGRFF. The chain is built from TRBV3-1 and TRBJ2-2, with 11 bases matching TRBD1. Germline trimming cut 0 bases from V and 16 bases from J; bases unmatched to any gene: 4. In germline, CDR1 is LGHDT, CDR2 YNNKEL (reference sequence). This CDR3 is built from 13 residues.

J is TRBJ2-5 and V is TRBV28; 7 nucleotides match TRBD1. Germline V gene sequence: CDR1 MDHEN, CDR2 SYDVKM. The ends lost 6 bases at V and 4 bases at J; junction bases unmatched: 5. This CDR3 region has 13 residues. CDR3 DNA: TGTGCCAGCAGCGACAGGGTAGGAGAGACCCAGTACTTC. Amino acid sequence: CASSDRVGETQYF.

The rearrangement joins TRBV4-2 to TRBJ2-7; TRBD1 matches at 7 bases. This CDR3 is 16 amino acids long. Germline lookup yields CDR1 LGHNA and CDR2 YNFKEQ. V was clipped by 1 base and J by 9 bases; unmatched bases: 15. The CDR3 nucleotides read TGTGCCAGCAGCCAAGGCCCGGGACAGCCGTCAACGAGGCAGTACTTC. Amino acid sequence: CASSQGPGQPSTRQYF.

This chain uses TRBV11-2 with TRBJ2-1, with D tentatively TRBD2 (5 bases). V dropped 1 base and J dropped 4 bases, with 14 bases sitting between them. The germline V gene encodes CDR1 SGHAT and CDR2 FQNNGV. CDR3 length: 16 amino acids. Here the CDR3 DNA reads TGTGCCAGCAGCTTAGGGGGAGCTAAGATGTACAATGAGCAGTTCTTC. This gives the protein CASSLGGAKMYNEQFF.

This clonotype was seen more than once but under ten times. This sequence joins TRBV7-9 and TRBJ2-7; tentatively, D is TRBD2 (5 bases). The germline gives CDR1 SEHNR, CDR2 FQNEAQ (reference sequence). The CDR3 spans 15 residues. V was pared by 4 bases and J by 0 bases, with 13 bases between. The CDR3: CASSSQASSSYEQYF. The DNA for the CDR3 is TGTGCCAGCAGCTCTCAGGCTAGCAGCTCCTACGAGCAGTACTTC.

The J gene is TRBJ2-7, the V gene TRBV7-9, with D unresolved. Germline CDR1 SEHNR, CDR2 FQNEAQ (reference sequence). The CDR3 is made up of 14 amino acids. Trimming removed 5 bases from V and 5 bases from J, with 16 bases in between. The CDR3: CASSLLKAGDEQYF. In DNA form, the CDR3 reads TGTGCCAGCAGCCTTCTGAAGGCTGGAGACGAGCAGTACTTC.

The CDR3 region has the DNA TGTGCCAGCTTCAGCTCGGACAGGGGAAATGAGCAGTTCTTC. Translated: CASFSSDRGNEQFF. This rearrangement joins TRBV6-1 to TRBJ2-1, with 9 positions matching TRBD1. CDR3 size: 14 residues. The V and J ends lost 8 bases and 7 bases, in that order; junction bases with no gene match: 9. Germline CDR1 MNHNS, CDR2 SASEGT.

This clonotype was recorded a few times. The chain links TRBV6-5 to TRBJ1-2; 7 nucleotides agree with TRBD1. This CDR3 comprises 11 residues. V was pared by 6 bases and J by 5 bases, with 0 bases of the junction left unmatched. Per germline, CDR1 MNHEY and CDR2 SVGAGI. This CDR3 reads CASRQGYGYTF. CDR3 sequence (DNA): TGTGCCAGCAGACAGGGGTATGGCTACACCTTC.

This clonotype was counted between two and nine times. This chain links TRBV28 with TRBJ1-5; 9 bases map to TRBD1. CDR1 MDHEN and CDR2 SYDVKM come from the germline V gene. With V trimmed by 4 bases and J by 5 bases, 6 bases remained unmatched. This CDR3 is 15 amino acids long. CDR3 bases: TGTGCCAGCAGTTCCTTCTACAGGGGGCATCAGCCCCAGCATTTT. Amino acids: CASSSFYRGHQPQHF.

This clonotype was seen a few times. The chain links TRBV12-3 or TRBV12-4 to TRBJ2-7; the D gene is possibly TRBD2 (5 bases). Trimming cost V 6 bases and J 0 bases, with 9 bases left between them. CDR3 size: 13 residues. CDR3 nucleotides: TGTGCCAGCAGCCGGACTTTCTCCTACGAGCAGTACTTC. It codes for CASSRTFSYEQYF.

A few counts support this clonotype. The CDR3: CASRPDRELGSSPLHF. CDR3 bases: TGTGCCAGCAGACCGGACAGGGAGCTAGGGAGCTCACCCCTCCACTTT. The genes are TRBV5-8 and TRBJ1-6, with 8 positions matching TRBD1. Germline loops: CDR1 SGHTS, CDR2 YDEGEE. This CDR3 has 16 amino acids. Trimming at V came to 5 bases and at J to 10 bases, leaving 14 bases not matched to a gene.

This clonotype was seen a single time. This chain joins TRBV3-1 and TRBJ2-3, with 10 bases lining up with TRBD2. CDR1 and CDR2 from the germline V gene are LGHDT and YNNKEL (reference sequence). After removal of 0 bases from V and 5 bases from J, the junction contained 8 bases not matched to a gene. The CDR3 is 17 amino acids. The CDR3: CASSQDFSGGARDTQYF. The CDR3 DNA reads TGTGCCAGCAGCCAAGATTTCAGCGGGGGGGCCAGAGATACGCAGTATTTT.

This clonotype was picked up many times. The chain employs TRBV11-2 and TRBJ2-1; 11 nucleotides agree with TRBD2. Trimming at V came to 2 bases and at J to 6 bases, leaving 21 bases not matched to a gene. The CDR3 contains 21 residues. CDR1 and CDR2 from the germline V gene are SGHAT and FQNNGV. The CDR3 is CASSLLSSGGPSVPMGNEQFF. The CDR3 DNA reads TGTGCCAGCAGCTTACTCTCTAGCGGGGGGCCCTCAGTCCCGATGGGCAATGAGCAGTTCTTC. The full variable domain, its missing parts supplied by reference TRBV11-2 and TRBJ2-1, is EAGVAQSPRYKIIEKRQSVAFWCNPISGHATLYWYQQILGQGPKLLIQFQNNGVVDDSQLPKDRFSAERLKGVDSTLKIQPAKLEDSAVYLCASSLLSSGGPSVPMGNEQFFGPGTRLTVL.

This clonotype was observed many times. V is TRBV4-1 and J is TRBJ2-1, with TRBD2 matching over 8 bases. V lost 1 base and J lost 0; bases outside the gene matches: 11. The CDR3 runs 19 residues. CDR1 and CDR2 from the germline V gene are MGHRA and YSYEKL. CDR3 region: CASSQGVTSGPLSYNEQFF. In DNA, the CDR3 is TGCGCCAGCAGCCAAGGCGTAACTAGCGGTCCTCTCTCCTACAATGAGCAGTTCTTC.

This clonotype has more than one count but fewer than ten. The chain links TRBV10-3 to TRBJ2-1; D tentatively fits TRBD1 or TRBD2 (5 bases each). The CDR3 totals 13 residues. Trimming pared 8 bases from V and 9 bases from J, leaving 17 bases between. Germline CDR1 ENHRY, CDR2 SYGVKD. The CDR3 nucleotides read TGTGCCATCCAGGATTTGGGGGATGGTGAGCAGTTCTTC. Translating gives CAIQDLGDGEQFF.

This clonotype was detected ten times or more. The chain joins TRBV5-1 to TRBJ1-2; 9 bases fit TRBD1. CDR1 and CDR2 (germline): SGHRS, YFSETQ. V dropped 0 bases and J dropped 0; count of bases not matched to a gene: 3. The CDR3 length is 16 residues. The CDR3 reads CASSLGTGEANYGYTF. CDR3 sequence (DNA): TGCGCCAGCAGCTTGGGGACAGGGGAAGCTAACTATGGCTACACCTTC.

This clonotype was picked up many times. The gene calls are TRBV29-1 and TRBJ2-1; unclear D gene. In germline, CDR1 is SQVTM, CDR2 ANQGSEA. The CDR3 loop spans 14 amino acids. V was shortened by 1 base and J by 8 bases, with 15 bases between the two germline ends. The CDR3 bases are TGCAGCGTTGAAGGGCCGGCGCTCGACGATGAGCAGTTCTTC. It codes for CSVEGPALDDEQFF.

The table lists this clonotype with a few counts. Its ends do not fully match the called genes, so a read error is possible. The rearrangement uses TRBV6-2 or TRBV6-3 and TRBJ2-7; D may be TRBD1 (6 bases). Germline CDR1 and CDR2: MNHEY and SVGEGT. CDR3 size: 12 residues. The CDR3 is CASSKHRDEEYF. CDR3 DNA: TGTGCCAGCAGTAAGCACAGGGACGAGGAGTACTTC.

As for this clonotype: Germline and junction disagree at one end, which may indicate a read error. This CDR3 is CASSLVPAGGLYGQYF. The CDR3 region has the DNA TGCGCCAGCAGCTTGGTTCCAGCGGGAGGCTTATACGGGCAGTACTTC. The chain uses TRBV5-1 and TRBJ2-7; 9 bases fit TRBD2. CDR3 length equals 16 residues. Per germline, CDR1 SGHRS and CDR2 YFSETQ.

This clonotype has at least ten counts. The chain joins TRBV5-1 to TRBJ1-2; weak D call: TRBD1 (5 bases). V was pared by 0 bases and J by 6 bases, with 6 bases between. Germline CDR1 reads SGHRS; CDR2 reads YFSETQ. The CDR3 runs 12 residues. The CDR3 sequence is CASSLEGDGYTF. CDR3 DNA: TGCGCCAGCAGCTTGGAAGGGGATGGCTACACCTTC.